These T cell receptor beta chains were read from a single sample in a study of identical twins. TCRdb re-called the 5' RACE reads through MiXCR, storing one row per CDR3 protein. There are roughly 1,500,000 distinct CDR3 sequences in the sample; around 33% occur only once, and about 0.25% lies in the top ten. The sequencing sample was made of cord blood. Receptors originate from a newborn girl in good health. Both conserved end residues are part of each CDR3. The order of the fields is D gene, J gene, clone size, V gene, CDR3 DNA, CDR3 protein. The D gene is left open where the match is weak. For some rows the clone size is stated as once, few or many, or as a class when expanded; others skip it.

D: .
J: TRBJ1-2
size: .
V: TRBV20-1
DNA: TGCAGTGCCCCTACAGATCTCAAAAACTATGGCTACACCTTC
CDR3: CSAPTDLKNYGYTF

D: TRBD1
J: TRBJ1-4
size: .
V: TRBV12-3/TRBV12-4
DNA: TGTGCCAGCAGTTTAGGGGACAGGGGTAAAGGAAAACTGTTTTTT
CDR3: CASSLGDRGKGKLFF

D: .
J: TRBJ1-3
size: .
V: TRBV14
DNA: TGTGCCAGCAGCCTCCGGACTGGAAACACCATATATTTT
CDR3: CASSLRTGNTIYF

D: TRBD2
J: TRBJ2-2
size: .
V: TRBV12-3/TRBV12-4
DNA: TGTGCCAGCAGTCGCCCGACCGGGACTAGAGTCACCGGGGAGCTGTTTTTT
CDR3: CASSRPTGTRVTGELFF

D: TRBD2
J: TRBJ2-4
size: .
V: TRBV25-1
DNA: TGTGCCAGCACCCGGACTAGCGGAGTCGGCCAAAACATTCAGAACTTC
CDR3: CASTRTSGVGQNIQNF

D: .
J: TRBJ2-7
size: .
V: TRBV3-1
DNA: TGTGCCAGCAGCCGACTAGTTTTCTTGTCCTACGAGCAGTACTTC
CDR3: CASSRLVFLSYEQYF

D: .
J: TRBJ1-2
size: .
V: TRBV20-1
DNA: TGCAGTGGTGGGAGGGATGGCTACACCTTC
CDR3: CSGGRDGYTF

D: TRBD1
J: TRBJ1-2
size: .
V: TRBV12-3/TRBV12-4
DNA: TGTGCCAGCAGCCTAACCCGACAGGGGGAATATGGCTACACCTTC
CDR3: CASSLTRQGEYGYTF

D: .
J: TRBJ1-5
size: .
V: TRBV6-1
DNA: TGTGCCAGCAGTGAATTGGGAGGGGGAGGACAGCCCCAGCATTTT
CDR3: CASSELGGGGQPQHF

D: .
J: TRBJ2-1
size: few
V: TRBV20-1
DNA: TGCAGTGCTACGAGGAGATCATACAATGAGCAGTTCTTC
CDR3: CSATRRSYNEQFF

D: .
J: TRBJ2-7
size: .
V: TRBV13
DNA: TGTGCCAGCAGCTTATATGGCCTCTTGACAGGAGGGGGGTACTACGAGCAGTACTTC
CDR3: CASSLYGLLTGGGYYEQYF

D: .
J: TRBJ1-1
size: .
V: TRBV25-1
DNA: TGTGCCAGCAGTGAAACGGCCGAGGGAGCTTTCTTT
CDR3: CASSETAEGAFF

D: .
J: TRBJ2-5
size: few
V: TRBV11-2
DNA: TGTGCCAGCAGCTTAGCCTATACCCAAGAGACCCAGTACTTC
CDR3: CASSLAYTQETQYF

D: .
J: TRBJ2-7
size: .
V: TRBV25-1
DNA: TGTGCCAGCAGTGAATCCGACCGATCCTCCTACGAGCAGTACTTC
CDR3: CASSESDRSSYEQYF

D: .
J: TRBJ2-7
size: few
V: TRBV28
DNA: TGTGCCAGCAGATCACCCGCTGGGGACTCCTACGAGCAGTACTTC
CDR3: CASRSPAGDSYEQYF

D: .
J: TRBJ2-1
size: few
V: TRBV10-3
DNA: TGTGCCATCAGTGAGTCGCGGCAGGGGGCGCGGGAGGCCCACAATGAGCAGTTCTTC
CDR3: CAISESRQGAREAHNEQFF

D: .
J: TRBJ2-1
size: few
V: TRBV3-1
DNA: TGTGCCAGCAGCCAAAGGGGCGCCGGTCCCCAGCAGTTCTTC
CDR3: CASSQRGAGPQQFF

D: .
J: TRBJ2-1
size: few
V: TRBV20-1
DNA: TGCAGTGCTAGAGACCCGGGACCCTACTACAATGAGCAGTTCTTC
CDR3: CSARDPGPYYNEQFF

D: TRBD1
J: TRBJ1-4
size: .
V: TRBV3-1
DNA: TGTGCCAGCAGCCGACAGGGGATTAATGAAAAACTGTTTTTT
CDR3: CASSRQGINEKLFF

D: .
J: TRBJ2-7
size: few
V: TRBV10-3
DNA: TGTGCCATCAGTGACGCCCACAGGGAGCAGTACTTC
CDR3: CAISDAHREQYF

D: TRBD2
J: TRBJ2-1
size: few
V: TRBV4-1
DNA: TGCGCCAGCAGGGGGACTAGCGGGAGTCTAGATCACGGTGAGCAGTTCTTC
CDR3: CASRGTSGSLDHGEQFF

D: .
J: TRBJ2-3
size: .
V: TRBV3-1
DNA: TGTGCCAGCAGCCAAGGGCCTGGGGGGGCGCAGGATACGCAGTATTTT
CDR3: CASSQGPGGAQDTQYF

D: .
J: TRBJ2-5
size: few
V: TRBV7-9
DNA: TGTGCCAGCAGCTTGACATCTTGGTACCAAGAGACCCAGTACTTC
CDR3: CASSLTSWYQETQYF